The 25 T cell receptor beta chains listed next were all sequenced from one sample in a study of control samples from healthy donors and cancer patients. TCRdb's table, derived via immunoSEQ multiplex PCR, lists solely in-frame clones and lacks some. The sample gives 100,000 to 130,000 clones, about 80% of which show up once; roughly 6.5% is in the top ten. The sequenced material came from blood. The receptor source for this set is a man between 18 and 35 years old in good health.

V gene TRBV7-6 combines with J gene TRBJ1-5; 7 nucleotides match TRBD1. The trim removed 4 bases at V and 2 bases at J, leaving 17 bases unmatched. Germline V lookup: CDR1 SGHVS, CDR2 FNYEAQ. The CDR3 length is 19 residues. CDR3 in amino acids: CASSYIGVGDREGNQPQHF. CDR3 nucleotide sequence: TGTGCCAGCAGCTACATAGGGGTGGGAGACAGGGAAGGCAATCAGCCCCAGCATTTT.

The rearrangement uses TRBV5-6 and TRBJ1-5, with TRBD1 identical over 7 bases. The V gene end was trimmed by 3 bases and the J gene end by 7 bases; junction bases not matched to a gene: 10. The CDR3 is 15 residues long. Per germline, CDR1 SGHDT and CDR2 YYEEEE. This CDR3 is CASSWWTGPEQPQHF. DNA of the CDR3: TGTGCCAGCAGCTGGTGGACAGGTCCGGAGCAGCCCCAGCATTTT.

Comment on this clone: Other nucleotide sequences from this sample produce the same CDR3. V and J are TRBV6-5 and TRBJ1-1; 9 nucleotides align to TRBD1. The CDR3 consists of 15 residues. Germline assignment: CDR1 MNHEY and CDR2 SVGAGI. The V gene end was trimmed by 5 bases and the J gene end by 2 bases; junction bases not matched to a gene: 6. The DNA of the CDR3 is TGTGCCAGCAGTCCAAGGACAGGGGCCAACACTGAAGCTTTCTTT. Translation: CASSPRTGANTEAFF.

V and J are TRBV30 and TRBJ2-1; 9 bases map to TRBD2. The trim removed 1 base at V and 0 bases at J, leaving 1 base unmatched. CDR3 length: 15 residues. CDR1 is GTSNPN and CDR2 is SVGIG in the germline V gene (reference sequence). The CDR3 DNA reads TGTGCCTGGAGTGGCGGGGGGGGCTCCTACAATGAGCAGTTCTTC. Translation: CAWSGGGGSYNEQFF.

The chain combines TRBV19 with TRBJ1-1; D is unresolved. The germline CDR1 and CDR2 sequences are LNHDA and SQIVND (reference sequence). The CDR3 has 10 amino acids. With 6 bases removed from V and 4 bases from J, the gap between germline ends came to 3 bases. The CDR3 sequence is CASRGTEAFF. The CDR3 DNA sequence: TGTGCCAGTAGGGGCACTGAAGCTTTCTTT.

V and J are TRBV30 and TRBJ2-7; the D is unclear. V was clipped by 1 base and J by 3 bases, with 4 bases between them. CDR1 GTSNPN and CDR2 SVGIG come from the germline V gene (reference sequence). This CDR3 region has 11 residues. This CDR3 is CAWSDSYEQYF. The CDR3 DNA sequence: TGTGCCTGGAGTGATAGCTACGAGCAGTACTTC.

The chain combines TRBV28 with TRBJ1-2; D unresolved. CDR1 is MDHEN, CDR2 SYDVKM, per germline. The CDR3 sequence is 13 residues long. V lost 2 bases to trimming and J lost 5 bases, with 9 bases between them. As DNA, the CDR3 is TGTGCCAGCAGTTTACCCCCGATATATGGCTACACCTTC. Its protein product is CASSLPPIYGYTF.

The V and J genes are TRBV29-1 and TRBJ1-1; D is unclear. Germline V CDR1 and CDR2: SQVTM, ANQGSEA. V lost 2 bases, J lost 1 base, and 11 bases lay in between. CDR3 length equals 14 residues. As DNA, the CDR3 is TGCAGCGTTGAATCACAGCTTAGGAACACTGAAGCTTTCTTT. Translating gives CSVESQLRNTEAFF.

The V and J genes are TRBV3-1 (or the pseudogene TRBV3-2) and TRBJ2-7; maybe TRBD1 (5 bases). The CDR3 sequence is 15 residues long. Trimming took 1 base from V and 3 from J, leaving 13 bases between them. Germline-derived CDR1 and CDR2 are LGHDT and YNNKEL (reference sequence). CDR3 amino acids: CASSQGTRIFYEQYF. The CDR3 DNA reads TGTGCCAGCAGCCAAGGGACACGGATTTTCTACGAGCAGTACTTC.

The CDR3 sequence is CASSPFGGLVDEQFF. Written as DNA, the CDR3 is TGTGCCAGCAGCCCTTTTGGGGGGCTAGTAGATGAGCAGTTCTTC. This rearrangement joins TRBV28 to TRBJ2-1, with D perhaps given as TRBD1 or TRBD2 (6 bases each). Deletions cut 6 bases from V and 8 bases from J, with 20 bases between. Germline lookup yields CDR1 MDHEN and CDR2 SYDVKM. This CDR3 spans 15 amino acids.

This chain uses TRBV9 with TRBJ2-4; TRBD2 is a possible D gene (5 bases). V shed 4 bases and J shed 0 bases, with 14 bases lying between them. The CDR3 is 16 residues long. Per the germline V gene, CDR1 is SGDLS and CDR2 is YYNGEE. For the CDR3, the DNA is TGTGCCAGCAGCTCAAACAGTGGACTAGCCAAAAACATTCAGTACTTC. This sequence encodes CASSSNSGLAKNIQYF.

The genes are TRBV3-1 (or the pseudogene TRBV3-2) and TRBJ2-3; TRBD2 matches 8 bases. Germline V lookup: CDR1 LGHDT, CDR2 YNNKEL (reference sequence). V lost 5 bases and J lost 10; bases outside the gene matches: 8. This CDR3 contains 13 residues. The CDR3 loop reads CASSNRGGRSQYF. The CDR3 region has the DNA TGTGCCAGCAGCAATCGGGGGGGCCGGTCGCAGTATTTT.

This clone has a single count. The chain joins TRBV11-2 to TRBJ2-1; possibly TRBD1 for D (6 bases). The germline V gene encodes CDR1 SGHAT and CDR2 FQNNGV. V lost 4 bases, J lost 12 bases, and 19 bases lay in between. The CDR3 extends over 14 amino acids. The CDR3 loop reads CASSSLGDSTGQFF. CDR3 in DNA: TGTGCCAGCAGCTCTCTTGGTGATTCGACAGGGCAGTTCTTC.

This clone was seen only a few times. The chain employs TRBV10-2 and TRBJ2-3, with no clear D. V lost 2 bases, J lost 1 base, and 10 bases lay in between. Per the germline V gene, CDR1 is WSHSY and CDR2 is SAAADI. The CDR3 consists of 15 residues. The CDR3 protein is CASSEDRGGTDTQYF. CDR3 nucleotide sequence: TGCGCCAGCAGTGAGGATAGAGGAGGCACAGATACGCAGTATTTT.

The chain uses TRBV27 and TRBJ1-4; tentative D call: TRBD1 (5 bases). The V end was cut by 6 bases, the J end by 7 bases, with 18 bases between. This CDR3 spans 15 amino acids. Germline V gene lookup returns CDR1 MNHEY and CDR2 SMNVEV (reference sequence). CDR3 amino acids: CASSKGPRGTEKLFF. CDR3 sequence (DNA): TGTGCCAGCAGCAAGGGACCTCGGGGGACTGAAAAACTGTTTTTT.

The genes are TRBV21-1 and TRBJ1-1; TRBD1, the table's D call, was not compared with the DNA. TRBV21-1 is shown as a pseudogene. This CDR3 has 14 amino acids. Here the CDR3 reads CASKTTRPNTEAFF. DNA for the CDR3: TGTGCCAGCAAGACGACACGCCCGAACACTGAAGCTTTCTTT.

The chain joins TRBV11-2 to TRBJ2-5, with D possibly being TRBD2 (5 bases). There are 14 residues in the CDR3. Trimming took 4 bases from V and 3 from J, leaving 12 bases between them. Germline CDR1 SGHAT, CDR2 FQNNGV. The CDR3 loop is CASSSLRREETQYF. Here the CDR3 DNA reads TGTGCCAGCAGCTCCCTTCGGCGGGAAGAGACCCAGTACTTC.

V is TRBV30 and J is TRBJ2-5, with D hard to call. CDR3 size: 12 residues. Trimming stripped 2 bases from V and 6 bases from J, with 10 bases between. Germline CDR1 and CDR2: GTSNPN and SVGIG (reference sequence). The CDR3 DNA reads TGTGCCTGGAGTTTCTCGGTAAAGACCCAGTACTTC. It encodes CAWSFSVKTQYF.

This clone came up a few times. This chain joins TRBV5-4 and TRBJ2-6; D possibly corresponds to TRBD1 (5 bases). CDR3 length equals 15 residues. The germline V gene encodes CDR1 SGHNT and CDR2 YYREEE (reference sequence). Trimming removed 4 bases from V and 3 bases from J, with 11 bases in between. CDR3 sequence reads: CASSGTGGGANVLTF. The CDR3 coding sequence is TGTGCCAGCAGCGGCACAGGTGGTGGGGCCAACGTCCTGACTTTC.

The CDR3: CASSYEGSYGSPLHF. CDR3 sequence (DNA): TGTGCCAGCAGTTACGAGGGTTCTTATGGTTCACCCCTCCACTTT. The chain carries TRBV6-6 and TRBJ1-6, with unresolved D. CDR3 length equals 15 residues. Germline CDR1 is MNHNY and CDR2 is SVGAGI (reference sequence). Deletions cut 2 bases from V and 9 bases from J, with 14 bases between.

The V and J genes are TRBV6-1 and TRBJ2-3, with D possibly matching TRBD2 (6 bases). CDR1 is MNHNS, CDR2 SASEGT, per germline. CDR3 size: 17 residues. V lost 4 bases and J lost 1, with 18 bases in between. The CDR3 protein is CASSGTKALQGTDTQYF. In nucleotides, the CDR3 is TGTGCCAGCAGTGGGACTAAGGCCCTTCAGGGCACAGATACGCAGTATTTT.

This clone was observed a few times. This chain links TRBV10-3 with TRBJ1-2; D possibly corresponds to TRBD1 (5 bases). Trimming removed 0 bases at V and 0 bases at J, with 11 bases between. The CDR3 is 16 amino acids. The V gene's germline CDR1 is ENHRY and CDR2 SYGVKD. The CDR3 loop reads CAISESNRSPNYGYTF. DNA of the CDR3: TGTGCCATCAGTGAGTCGAACAGGAGTCCTAACTATGGCTACACCTTC.

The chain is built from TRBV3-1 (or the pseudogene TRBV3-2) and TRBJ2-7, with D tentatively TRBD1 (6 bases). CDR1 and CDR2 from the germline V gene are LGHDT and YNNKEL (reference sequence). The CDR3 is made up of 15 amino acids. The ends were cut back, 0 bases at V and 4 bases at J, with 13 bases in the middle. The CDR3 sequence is CASSQDRGFLYEQYF. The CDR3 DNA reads TGTGCCAGCAGCCAAGACAGGGGCTTTTTGTACGAGCAGTACTTC.

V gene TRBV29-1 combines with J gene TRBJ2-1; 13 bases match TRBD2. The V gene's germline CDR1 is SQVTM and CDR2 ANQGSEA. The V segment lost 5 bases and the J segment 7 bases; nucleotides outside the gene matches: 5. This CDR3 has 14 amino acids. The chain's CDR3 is CSVWTSGGLNEQFF. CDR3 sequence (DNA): TGCAGCGTTTGGACTAGCGGGGGTCTGAATGAGCAGTTCTTC.

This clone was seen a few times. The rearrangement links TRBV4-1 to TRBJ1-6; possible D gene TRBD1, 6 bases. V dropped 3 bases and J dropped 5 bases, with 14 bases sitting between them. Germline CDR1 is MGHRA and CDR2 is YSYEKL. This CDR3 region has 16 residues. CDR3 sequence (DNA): TGCGCCAGCAGCCACATCGACAGGTTGCATAATTCACCCCTCCACTTT. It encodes CASSHIDRLHNSPLHF.